Below, 6 T cell receptor beta chains from the same sample are listed, as sequenced in a study of high-grade serous ovarian cancer treatment subgroups. The assay was immunoSEQ multiplex PCR, and TCRdb's table has in-frame clones only and misses some. In the table there are more than 15,000 clones, around 75% of which are singletons. Tumor samples were taken before definitive surgery or chemotherapy. The sequenced sample was tumor tissue. The source of these receptors is a human donor with high-grade serous ovarian cancer.

This clone was observed once. The chain carries TRBV19 and TRBJ2-2, with D possibly being TRBD1 (5 bases). V shed 4 bases and J shed 1 base, with 10 bases lying between them. Germline V gives CDR1 LNHDA, CDR2 SQIVND (reference sequence). This CDR3 has 15 amino acids. CDR3 region: CASSNLGQNTGELFF. CDR3 nucleotide sequence: TGTGCCAGTAGTAACCTAGGACAGAACACCGGGGAGCTGTTTTTT. The whole variable domain, filled in from reference TRBV19 and TRBJ2-2, reads DGGITQSPKYLFRKEGQNVTLSCEQNLNHDAMYWYRQDPGQGLRLIYYSQIVNDFQKGDIAEGYSVSREKKESFPLTVTSAQKNPTAFYLCASSNLGQNTGELFFGEGSRLTVL.

J is TRBJ1-2 and V is TRBV4-1; D not resolved. V was clipped by 1 base and J by 2 bases, with 14 bases between them. Germline-derived CDR1 and CDR2 are MGHRA and YSYEKL. The CDR3 covers 16 residues. This CDR3 is CASSQASGAGNYGYTF. DNA of the CDR3: TGCGCCAGCAGCCAAGCCTCGGGAGCGGGGAACTATGGCTACACCTTC.

This chain joins TRBV7-2 and TRBJ2-7, with a possible D match to TRBD2 (6 bases). V was pared by 3 bases and J by 3 bases, with 9 bases between. In germline, CDR1 is SGHTA, CDR2 FQGNSA. This CDR3 is built from 13 residues. The CDR3 DNA reads TGTGCCAGCAGCTTTAGCGGCCACTACGAGCAGTACTTC. It translates to CASSFSGHYEQYF.

The chain joins TRBV11-3 to TRBJ2-7; D is ambiguous. Germline CDR1 reads SGHNT; CDR2 reads YENEEA. V was pared by 3 bases and J by 2 bases, with 11 bases between. This CDR3 is built from 14 residues. The CDR3 sequence is CASSFIGQTYEQYF. Here the CDR3 DNA reads TGTGCCAGCAGCTTCATCGGGCAGACCTACGAGCAGTACTTC.

The V call is TRBV6-1, the J call TRBJ2-1, with D possibly TRBD1 on 6 matching bases. With 3 bases removed from V and 7 bases from J, the gap between germline ends came to 16 bases. CDR1 is MNHNS, CDR2 SASEGT, per germline. This CDR3 is built from 15 residues. DNA of the CDR3: TGTGCCAGCAGTGACCAAGCCTTACAGGGAAATGAGCAGTTCTTC. This gives the protein CASSDQALQGNEQFF.

This clone was found once. The genes are TRBV7-9 and TRBJ1-4; 11 nucleotides agree with TRBD1. Germline V lookup: CDR1 SEHNR, CDR2 FQNEAQ (reference sequence). The V and J ends lost 1 base and 8 bases, in that order; junction bases with no gene match: 0. The CDR3 spans 14 residues. The CDR3: CASSLGTGGEKLFF. DNA for the CDR3: TGTGCCAGCAGCTTAGGGACAGGGGGCGAAAAACTGTTTTTT.